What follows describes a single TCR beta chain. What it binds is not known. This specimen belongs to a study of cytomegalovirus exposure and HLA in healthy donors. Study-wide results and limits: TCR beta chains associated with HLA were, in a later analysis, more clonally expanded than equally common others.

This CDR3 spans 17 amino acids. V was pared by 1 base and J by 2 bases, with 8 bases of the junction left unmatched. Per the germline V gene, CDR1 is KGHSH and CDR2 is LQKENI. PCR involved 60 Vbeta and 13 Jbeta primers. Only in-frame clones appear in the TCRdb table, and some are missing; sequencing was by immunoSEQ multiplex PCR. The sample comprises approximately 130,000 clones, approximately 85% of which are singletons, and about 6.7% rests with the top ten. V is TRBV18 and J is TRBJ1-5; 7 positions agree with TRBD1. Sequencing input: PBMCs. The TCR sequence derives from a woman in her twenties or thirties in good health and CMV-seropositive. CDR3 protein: CASSPRAQGNGNQPQHF. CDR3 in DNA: TGTGCCAGCTCACCACGGGCACAGGGGAATGGCAATCAGCCCCAGCATTTT.